This passage covers 8 T cell receptor beta chains from one sample sequenced in a study of T cell responses to AZD1222 COVID-19 vaccine. Profiled with immunoSEQ multiplex PCR; TCRdb holds only in-frame clones, not every one. The table includes 60,000 to 80,000 clones, 80% detected once. Material: peripheral blood, obtained 28 days after the second AZD1222 dose. These receptors all stem from an adult who received the AZD1222 COVID-19 vaccine.

V is TRBV7-2 and J is TRBJ1-4; TRBD1 might be the D (5 bases). The CDR3 is made up of 14 amino acids. Germline V gene data show CDR1 as SGHTA and CDR2 as FQGNSA. V lost 5 bases and J 2 bases, leaving 9 bases between the germline ends. The CDR3 sequence: CASSRGPTNEKLFF. As DNA, the CDR3 is TGTGCCAGCAGCCGGGGACCGACTAATGAAAAACTGTTTTTT.

The rearrangement links TRBV6-1 to TRBJ2-7, with D tentatively TRBD1 (6 bases). The germline V gene has CDR1 MNHNS and CDR2 SASEGT. V gave up 3 bases and J gave up 2 bases, with 11 bases separating them. The CDR3 is made up of 14 amino acids. In nucleotides, the CDR3 is TGTGCCAGCAGTGACGGGACAAGAGCCTACGAGCAGTACTTC. It translates to CASSDGTRAYEQYF.

This chain connects TRBV28 to TRBJ1-5; D is uncertain. From germline, CDR1 is MDHEN and CDR2 SYDVKM. The CDR3 runs to 12 residues. Between the trimmed V and J ends, which lost 5 bases and 7 bases, there was a span of 9 bases. The CDR3 DNA is TGTGCCAGCAGTAATACCAGGCAGCCCCAGCATTTT. This sequence encodes CASSNTRQPQHF.

The chain has TRBV6-2 or TRBV6-3 and TRBJ2-4; 11 bases agree with TRBD2. The junction had 14 bases not matched to a gene; V was cut back by 2 bases and J by 8 bases. From germline, CDR1 is MNHEY and CDR2 SVGEGT. This CDR3 spans 18 amino acids. CDR3 region: CASSYLAGLAGGLDIQYF. DNA of the CDR3: TGTGCCAGCAGTTACCTCGCGGGATTAGCGGGAGGGTTGGACATTCAGTACTTC.

The gene calls are TRBV7-8 and TRBJ2-7; D may be TRBD1 (5 bases). Germline CDR1 SGHVS, CDR2 FQNEAQ. Trimming shortened V by 1 base and J by 6 bases, and 13 bases separated the two germline ends. The CDR3 has 14 amino acids. CDR3 residues: CASSLGSGKGEQYF. The CDR3, as DNA: TGTGCCAGCAGCTTAGGTTCAGGGAAGGGCGAGCAGTACTTC.

The CDR3 loop is CASLGQGKYNEQFF. In DNA, the CDR3 is TGTGCCAGCCTGGGACAGGGCAAATACAATGAGCAGTTCTTC. The V and J genes are TRBV19 and TRBJ2-1; 9 bases are a match to TRBD1. Germline-derived CDR1 and CDR2 are LNHDA and SQIVND (reference sequence). The CDR3 has 14 amino acids. The V gene end was trimmed by 9 bases and the J gene end by 4 bases; junction bases not matched to a gene: 7.

This clone was counted once. The chain uses TRBV10-1 and TRBJ2-1; 7 bases are a match to TRBD1. The V gene end was trimmed by 9 bases and the J gene end by 4 bases; junction bases not matched to a gene: 3. CDR1 is WNHNN, CDR2 SYGVQD, per germline (reference sequence). The CDR3 has 12 amino acids. The CDR3 region has the DNA TGCGCCAGTTCAGGGGGATACAATGAGCAGTTCTTC. Amino acids: CASSGGYNEQFF.

V usage is TRBV5-1 and J usage is TRBJ2-3; the D call may be TRBD1 or TRBD2 (6 bases each). V was clipped by 2 bases and J by 0 bases, with 10 bases between them. CDR3 length equals 15 residues. Per the germline V gene, CDR1 is SGHRS and CDR2 is YFSETQ. The CDR3, as DNA: TGCGCCAGCAGCTTCGGGGGCATGAGCACAGATACGCAGTATTTT. It specifies CASSFGGMSTDTQYF. Complete variable domain (other parts from reference TRBV5-1 and TRBJ2-3): KAGVTQTPRYLIKTRGQQVTLSCSPISGHRSVSWYQQTPGQGLQFLFEYFSETQRNKGNFPGRFSGRQFSNSRSEMNVSTLELGDSALYLCASSFGGMSTDTQYFGPGTRLTVL.